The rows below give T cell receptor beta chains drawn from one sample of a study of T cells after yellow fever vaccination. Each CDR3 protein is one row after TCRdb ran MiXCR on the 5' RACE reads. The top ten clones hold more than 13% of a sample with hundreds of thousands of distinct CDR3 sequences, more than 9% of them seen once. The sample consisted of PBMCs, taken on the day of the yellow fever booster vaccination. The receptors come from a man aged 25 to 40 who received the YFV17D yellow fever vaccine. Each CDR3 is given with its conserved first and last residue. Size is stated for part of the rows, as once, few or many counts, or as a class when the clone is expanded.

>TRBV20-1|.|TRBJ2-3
CSAREHTDTQYF
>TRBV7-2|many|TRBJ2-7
CASSLARTSYEQYF
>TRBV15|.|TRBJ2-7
CATSRNSGGAYEQYF
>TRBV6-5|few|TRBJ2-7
CASSYAGATGGGYEQYF
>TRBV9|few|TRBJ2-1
CASSVVGGGYNEQFF
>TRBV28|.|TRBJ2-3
CASGDTRAAGTDTQYF
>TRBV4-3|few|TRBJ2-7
CASSQVKGYSYEQYF
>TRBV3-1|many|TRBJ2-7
CASSFRGSYSYEQYF
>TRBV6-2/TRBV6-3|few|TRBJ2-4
CASTLTGREWGNIQYF
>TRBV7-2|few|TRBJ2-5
CASSLVSGDLEAQYF